This section outlines one T cell receptor beta chain sequence together with its context. The record originates from a study of T cell responses to AZD1222 COVID-19 vaccine. The wider study: Second-dose recipients at about 4 or about 12 weeks were treated as one pooled group.

V gave up 6 bases and J gave up 1 base, with 18 bases separating them. Germline V gene lookup returns CDR1 SQVTM and CDR2 ANQGSEA. The CDR3 is 15 residues long. Using immunoSEQ multiplex PCR, the repertoire was profiled, and TCRdb retains in-frame clones only, with some absent. This sample has about 170,000 clones, with 85% to 90% found just once. This receptor was taken from an adult in good health. Material: peripheral blood, obtained on day 0 of AZD1222 vaccination. The chain carries TRBV29-1 and TRBJ1-1, with D hard to call. The CDR3 DNA reads TGCAGCGTCGAGGGAGAGGGAATCGGGAACACTGAAGCTTTCTTT. This sequence encodes CSVEGEGIGNTEAFF.